Shown below are 9 T cell receptor beta chains from a single sample sequenced in a study of memory CD4+ T cells and cytomegalovirus serostatus. Single viable CD3+CD4+CD8-CD45RO+ cells were sorted as the memory CD4+ T cells. Only in-frame clones appear in the TCRdb table, and some are missing; sequencing was by immunoSEQ multiplex PCR. Here the sample spans 56,000 or so clones, around three quarters being singletons. What was sequenced was memory CD4+ T cells from blood. The origin of the receptors is an adult in good health and CMV-seronegative. Some clones in this sample may be carry-over from other donors' samples.

This clone has only a few counts. The chain uses TRBV2 and TRBJ2-7, with TRBD1 matching over 9 bases. The CDR3 is 13 residues long. After removal of 7 bases from V and 4 bases from J, the junction contained 5 bases not matched to a gene. From germline, CDR1 is SNHLY and CDR2 FYNNEI. The CDR3 bases are TGTGCCAGCAAACAGGGGGCGCAGTACGAGCAGTACTTC. Encoded protein: CASKQGAQYEQYF.

This clone was seen more than once but under ten times. The V and J genes are TRBV5-1 and TRBJ1-6, with 9 bases that match TRBD1. Germline assignment: CDR1 SGHRS and CDR2 YFSETQ. V lost 4 bases and J lost 7; bases outside the gene matches: 3. This CDR3 contains 14 residues. For the CDR3, the DNA is TGCGCCAGCAGCCCGGGACAGGGCAATTCACCCCTCCACTTT. It is translated as CASSPGQGNSPLHF.

This chain links TRBV2 with TRBJ2-4, with a tentative D call TRBD2 (6 bases). The CDR3 has 14 amino acids. Per germline, CDR1 SNHLY and CDR2 FYNNEI. Trimming cost V 4 bases and J 8 bases, with 15 bases left between them. The CDR3 DNA follows: TGTGCCAGCAGTGTGGAGGGGTTGTTGGACATTCAGTACTTC. The encoded protein is CASSVEGLLDIQYF.

This clone appeared a single time. CDR3 nucleotides: TGTGCCAGCAGCTTGGCCAGGGGCGGGGGGGCCCCAGATACGCAGTATTTT. This sequence encodes CASSLARGGGAPDTQYF. V gene TRBV5-4 combines with J gene TRBJ2-3, with TRBD2 identical over 9 bases. V was clipped by 0 bases and J by 4 bases; unmatched bases: 9. Germline assignment: CDR1 SGHNT and CDR2 YYREEE (reference sequence). The CDR3 extends over 17 amino acids.

CDR3 nucleotide sequence: TGTGCCAGCAGCTTAGAGGGCCTCAGCAATCAGCCCCAGCATTTT. Residues: CASSLEGLSNQPQHF. V usage is TRBV7-2 and J usage is TRBJ1-5; D unresolved. Germline V gene lookup returns CDR1 SGHTA and CDR2 FQGNSA. This CDR3 spans 15 amino acids. Deletions cut 1 base from V and 1 base from J, with 8 bases between.

The V call is TRBV10-3, the J call TRBJ1-2; D remains ambiguous. The ends were cut back, 0 bases at V and 8 bases at J, with 13 bases in the middle. CDR1 and CDR2 from the germline V gene are ENHRY and SYGVKD. This CDR3 is built from 14 residues. The CDR3 loop reads CAISESGEVAGYTF. CDR3 nucleotide sequence: TGTGCCATCAGTGAGTCTGGTGAAGTGGCAGGCTACACCTTC.

The chain uses TRBV2 and TRBJ2-5; 9 bases match TRBD2. The V and J ends lost 7 bases and 5 bases, in that order; junction bases with no gene match: 11. This CDR3 spans 15 amino acids. The V gene's germline CDR1 is SNHLY and CDR2 FYNNEI. The CDR3 coding sequence is TGTGCCAGCAACCAAAGGCGGGAGGGGGGGGAGACCCAGTACTTC. Its translation is CASNQRREGGETQYF.

This clone has a handful of counts. CDR3 in amino acids: CASTPATNEKLFF. In nucleotides, the CDR3 is TGTGCCAGCACCCCTGCAACTAATGAAAAACTGTTTTTT. The chain carries TRBV6-1 and TRBJ1-4; D is uncertain. Trimming removed 7 bases from V and 0 bases from J, with 6 bases in between. Germline V gene lookup returns CDR1 MNHNS and CDR2 SASEGT. This CDR3 has 13 residues.

The rearrangement uses TRBV30 and TRBJ1-6, with 11 bases aligning to TRBD1. Per the germline V gene, CDR1 is GTSNPN and CDR2 is SVGIG (reference sequence). The CDR3 runs 15 residues. V trimming: 1 base; J trimming: 10 bases; junction bases outside the gene matches: 6. The CDR3 loop reads CAWSGGTGGYSPLHF. In DNA, the CDR3 is TGTGCCTGGAGTGGGGGGACAGGGGGGTACTCACCCCTCCACTTT.